The 31 T cell receptor beta chains given below trace back to one sample, sequenced in a study of T cell responses to AZD1222 COVID-19 vaccine. Profiling relied on immunoSEQ multiplex PCR, and the TCRdb table lists in-frame clones only, not all of them. The sample lists 140,000 to 150,000 clones; 92% were seen once. The sample was peripheral blood, taken 28 days after the second AZD1222 dose. The source is an adult who received the AZD1222 COVID-19 vaccine.

The J gene is TRBJ2-1, the V gene TRBV5-4, with 7 bases fitting TRBD2. CDR3 size: 15 residues. V was pared by 4 bases and J by 10 bases, with 14 bases of the junction left unmatched. Per the germline V gene, CDR1 is SGHNT and CDR2 is YYREEE (reference sequence). The CDR3 DNA reads as TGTGCCAGCAGCCCCCCGGGGGGTATGCTTAACGAGCAGTTCTTC. Translation gives CASSPPGGMLNEQFF.

The gene calls are TRBV2 and TRBJ1-2; D remains unclear. The germline V and J ends were trimmed by 5 bases and 4 bases, with 14 bases remaining between them. CDR3 size: 14 residues. The germline V gene encodes CDR1 SNHLY and CDR2 FYNNEI. In nucleotides, the CDR3 is TGTGCCAGCAGTTGGACCGGTTCAGGCTATGGCTACACCTTC. It codes for CASSWTGSGYGYTF.

This sequence joins TRBV10-3 and TRBJ1-5, with TRBD1 matching 9 bases. Germline values: CDR1 ENHRY, CDR2 SYGVKD. This CDR3 has 14 residues. V trimming: 5 bases; J trimming: 6 bases; junction bases outside the gene matches: 5. The CDR3 loop reads CAISTGGGGQPQHF. CDR3 bases: TGTGCCATCAGTACAGGGGGCGGCGGTCAGCCCCAGCATTTT.

This chain links TRBV25-1 with TRBJ1-5, with 8 bases identical to TRBD1. After removal of 5 bases from V and 2 bases from J, the junction contained 2 bases not matched to a gene. The CDR3 extends over 14 amino acids. Germline V gives CDR1 MGHDK, CDR2 SYGVNS. Here the CDR3 reads CASSLTGGNQPQHF. The CDR3, as DNA: TGTGCCAGCAGTCTGACAGGGGGCAATCAGCCCCAGCATTTT.

The gene calls are TRBV7-9 and TRBJ2-1; 13 bases map to TRBD2. Germline values: CDR1 SEHNR, CDR2 FQNEAQ (reference sequence). The V segment lost 5 bases and the J segment 8 bases; nucleotides outside the gene matches: 12. This CDR3 is 17 amino acids long. CDR3 bases: TGTGCCAGCAGCCTCTCCCGGACTAGCGGGAGATCGGATGAGCAGTTCTTC. This gives the protein CASSLSRTSGRSDEQFF.

The chain combines TRBV25-1 with TRBJ2-2; possible D gene TRBD2, 5 bases. The CDR3 sequence is 13 residues long. Looked up from germline, CDR1 is MGHDK and CDR2 is SYGVNS. Trimming shortened V by 5 bases and J by 6 bases, and 10 bases separated the two germline ends. The chain's CDR3 is CASSWSGAGELFF. The CDR3 DNA reads TGTGCCAGCAGTTGGAGCGGTGCCGGGGAGCTGTTTTTT.

The rearrangement links TRBV5-1 to TRBJ1-1; no reliable D call. Per germline, CDR1 SGHRS and CDR2 YFSETQ. Trimming left V 0 bases short and J 0 bases short, with 9 bases between. This CDR3 region has 15 residues. For the CDR3, the DNA is TGCGCCAGCAGCTTGGGGGCCACACTGAACACTGAAGCTTTCTTT. It is translated as CASSLGATLNTEAFF.

This chain uses TRBV7-2 with TRBJ1-1; no clear D. CDR1 is SGHTA and CDR2 is FQGNSA in the germline V gene. The CDR3 has 12 residues. Deletions cut 2 bases from V and 7 bases from J, with 8 bases between. Here the CDR3 reads CASSLPDGEAFF. DNA for the CDR3: TGTGCCAGCAGCTTACCCGATGGTGAAGCTTTCTTT. Variable domain in full (rest from reference TRBV7-2 and TRBJ1-1): GAGVSQSPSNKVTEKGKDVELRCDPISGHTALYWYRQSLGQGLEFLIYFQGNSAPDKSGLPSDRFSAERTGGSVSTLTIQRTQQEDSAVYLCASSLPDGEAFFGQGTRLTVV.

In DNA form, the CDR3 reads TGCAGTGCTAGTAAGAGGGATGAGCAGTTCTTC. It is translated as CSASKRDEQFF. The rearrangement uses TRBV20-1 and TRBJ2-1, with TRBD2 as a possible D gene (5 bases). The germline gives CDR1 DFQATT, CDR2 SNEGSKA (reference sequence). The length of the CDR3 is 11 residues. The ends were cut back, 3 bases at V and 8 bases at J, with 8 bases in the middle.

This clone appeared a single time. The chain recombines TRBV27 with TRBJ1-2, with 10 positions matching TRBD1. Germline V CDR1 and CDR2: MNHEY, SMNVEV (reference sequence). V lost 5 bases and J lost 4; bases outside the gene matches: 13. This CDR3 is built from 17 residues. In nucleotides, the CDR3 is TGTGCCAGCAGTCCAACCCCCGGGACAGGGGTAAGCTATGGCTACACCTTC. It codes for CASSPTPGTGVSYGYTF.

V gene TRBV3-1 (or the pseudogene TRBV3-2) combines with J gene TRBJ2-6; 9 bases align to TRBD1. The CDR3 spans 17 residues. Germline-derived CDR1 and CDR2 are LGHDT and YNNKEL (reference sequence). The J segment lost 2 bases and the V segment lost 4 bases, leaving 6 bases of the junction unmatched. CDR3 in amino acids: CASSLGQGTAGANVLTF. In DNA, the CDR3 is TGTGCCAGCAGCCTGGGACAGGGAACTGCTGGGGCCAACGTCCTGACTTTC.

This clone has just one count. The chain is built from TRBV5-4 and TRBJ1-1, with D uncertain. The CDR3 sequence is 13 residues long. Germline V lookup: CDR1 SGHNT, CDR2 YYREEE (reference sequence). V was pared by 2 bases and J by 5 bases, with 10 bases between. The CDR3 is CASSFEGVTEAFF. The CDR3 region has the DNA TGTGCCAGCAGCTTCGAAGGTGTGACTGAAGCTTTCTTT.

The gene calls are TRBV29-1 and TRBJ1-2; D perhaps matches TRBD1 (5 bases). The CDR3 is 17 residues long. Trimming cost V 6 bases and J 8 bases, with 31 bases left between them. The germline CDR1 and CDR2 sequences are SQVTM and ANQGSEA. The CDR3 loop is CSVDGGEWGRTREGYTF. CDR3 DNA: TGCAGCGTCGACGGGGGGGAGTGGGGACGGACCCGGGAGGGCTACACCTTC.

The chain combines TRBV18 with TRBJ2-1, with D perhaps matching TRBD1 or TRBD2 (6 bases each). CDR1 is KGHSH, CDR2 LQKENI, per germline. V was pared by 3 bases and J by 8 bases, with 14 bases between. CDR3 length equals 14 residues. Written as DNA, the CDR3 is TGTGCCAGCTCACCGTCGTCGGGGGCCTATGAGCAGTTCTTC. The encoded protein is CASSPSSGAYEQFF.

V gene TRBV7-6 combines with J gene TRBJ1-1, with D hard to call. Trimming shortened V by 1 base and J by 6 bases, and 9 bases separated the two germline ends. Looked up from germline, CDR1 is SGHVS and CDR2 is FNYEAQ. This CDR3 comprises 13 residues. This CDR3 is CASSLEQEAEAFF. The CDR3 bases are TGTGCCAGCAGCTTAGAGCAGGAGGCTGAAGCTTTCTTT.

J is TRBJ1-6 and V is TRBV7-2, with D tentatively TRBD1 (6 bases). CDR1 is SGHTA and CDR2 is FQGNSA in the germline V gene. The ends were cut back, 7 bases at V and 3 bases at J, with 10 bases in the middle. CDR3 length equals 14 residues. The CDR3 sequence is CASNRDNYNSPLHF. The CDR3 DNA reads TGTGCCAGCAATAGGGACAACTATAATTCACCCCTCCACTTT. The variable domain in full, with the rest retrieved from reference TRBV7-2 and TRBJ1-6, is GAGVSQSPSNKVTEKGKDVELRCDPISGHTALYWYRQSLGQGLEFLIYFQGNSAPDKSGLPSDRFSAERTGGSVSTLTIQRTQQEDSAVYLCASNRDNYNSPLHFGNGTRLTVT.

This clone was detected only once. This chain joins TRBV28 and TRBJ1-4; TRBD1 matches at 9 bases. CDR3 length: 16 residues. V was clipped by 4 bases and J by 9 bases; unmatched bases: 12. Germline V gene data show CDR1 as MDHEN and CDR2 as SYDVKM. The CDR3 is CASSSRTGGLLQKLFF. CDR3 coding DNA: TGTGCCAGCAGTTCCCGAACAGGGGGCTTGCTCCAAAAACTGTTTTTT. The whole variable domain, filled in from reference TRBV28 and TRBJ1-4, reads DVKVTQSSRYLVKRTGEKVFLECVQDMDHENMFWYRQDPGLGLRLIYFSYDVKMKEKGDIPEGYSVSREKKERFSLILESASTNQTSMYLCASSSRTGGLLQKLFFGSGTQLSVL.

This clone was seen a single time. V usage is TRBV6-2 or TRBV6-3 and J usage is TRBJ2-3, with TRBD2 matching over 13 bases. Germline V CDR1 and CDR2: MNHEY, SVGEGT. This CDR3 is 21 amino acids long. V was pared by 0 bases and J by 7 bases, with 19 bases of the junction left unmatched. CDR3 in DNA: TGTGCCAGCAGTTACTCTCGGGCAGAAAGACCGACTAGCGGGAGGTGGTATACGCAGTATTTT. It translates to CASSYSRAERPTSGRWYTQYF.

J is TRBJ2-5 and V is TRBV4-1; D perhaps matches TRBD1 (7 bases). The CDR3 is 14 residues long. Germline CDR1 is MGHRA and CDR2 is YSYEKL. Trimming took off 6 bases at V and 4 bases at J, with 15 bases between the two ends. CDR3 protein: CASRKTGRGETQYF. The CDR3 nucleotides are TGCGCCAGCAGGAAGACAGGGCGGGGAGAGACCCAGTACTTC.

The CDR3 region is CASSQEWVLSPLHF. Written as DNA, the CDR3 is TGCGCCAGCAGCCAAGAGTGGGTTCTCTCACCCCTCCACTTT. This chain uses TRBV4-3 with TRBJ1-6; D gene uncertain. Trimming stripped 0 bases from V and 10 bases from J, with 10 bases between. Germline-derived CDR1 and CDR2 are LGHNA and YSLEER. CDR3 size: 14 residues.

This chain links TRBV10-3 with TRBJ2-7, with 7 bases identical to TRBD2. The germline gives CDR1 ENHRY, CDR2 SYGVKD. This CDR3 has 13 residues. V lost 5 bases, J lost 5 bases, and 6 bases stayed unmatched. CDR3 nucleotides: TGTGCCATCAGTTTTAGCGGGTTCCACGAGCAGTACTTC. This sequence encodes CAISFSGFHEQYF.

The CDR3 coding sequence is TGTGCCAGCAGCTTAACGGTTGGGGCAGGGGCTGGCGGGGAGCTGTTTTTT. Translation: CASSLTVGAGAGGELFF. This chain links TRBV7-3 with TRBJ2-2; D is possibly TRBD1 (6 bases). This CDR3 comprises 17 residues. Germline loops: CDR1 SGHTA, CDR2 FQGTGA. V was shortened by 0 bases and J by 7 bases, with 18 bases between the two germline ends.

The genes are TRBV6-5 and TRBJ1-1; weak D call: TRBD1 (6 bases). From germline, CDR1 is MNHEY and CDR2 SVGAGI. Trimming removed 5 bases from V and 7 bases from J, with 17 bases in between. The CDR3 loop spans 14 amino acids. The CDR3: CASSPHGGIIEAFF. CDR3 DNA: TGTGCCAGCAGTCCCCACGGGGGCATAATTGAAGCTTTCTTT.

J is TRBJ1-3 and V is TRBV6-5, with no clear D. Between the trimmed V and J ends, which lost 2 bases and 8 bases, there was a span of 10 bases. This CDR3 comprises 13 residues. The germline V gene has CDR1 MNHEY and CDR2 SVGAGI. CDR3 coding DNA: TGTGCCAGCAGTTACCGCTCCCTAGACACCATATATTTT. Protein: CASSYRSLDTIYF.

The J gene is TRBJ1-5, the V gene TRBV9, with a weak D call TRBD1 (5 bases). The CDR3 has 14 residues. The V end was cut by 3 bases, the J end by 4 bases, with 11 bases between. Germline V gives CDR1 SGDLS, CDR2 YYNGEE. The CDR3 DNA reads as TGTGCCAGCAGCGCTCTAGAGGGGAATCAGCCCCAGCATTTT. Protein: CASSALEGNQPQHF. Complete variable domain (other parts from reference TRBV9 and TRBJ1-5): DSGVTQTPKHLITATGQRVTLRCSPRSGDLSVYWYQQSLDQGLQFLIQYYNGEERAKGNILERFSAQQFPDLHSELNLSSLELGDSALYFCASSALEGNQPQHFGDGTRLSIL.

The V and J genes are TRBV28 and TRBJ2-5; D is ambiguous. This CDR3 comprises 15 residues. Germline CDR1 and CDR2: MDHEN and SYDVKM. Trimming cost V 8 bases and J 2 bases, with 18 bases left between them. The CDR3 sequence is CASGTYMTEQETQYF. DNA of the CDR3: TGTGCCAGCGGTACTTATATGACGGAGCAAGAGACCCAGTACTTC.

The rearrangement uses TRBV12-5 and TRBJ2-7; TRBD1 agrees at 7 bases. The CDR3 runs 15 residues. Germline V gene lookup returns CDR1 LGHNT and CDR2 FRNRAP. The ends lost 6 bases at V and 3 bases at J; junction bases unmatched: 11. The CDR3 loop is CASGTSIQGYYEQYF. CDR3 in DNA: TGTGCTAGTGGCACCTCCATACAGGGGTACTACGAGCAGTACTTC.

The genes are TRBV9 and TRBJ1-6, with TRBD1 as a possible D gene (5 bases). Germline values: CDR1 SGDLS, CDR2 YYNGEE. CDR3 length: 13 amino acids. Deletions cut 7 bases from V and 8 bases from J, with 13 bases between. For the CDR3, the DNA is TGTGCCAGCGCCGGGACGGTAGATTCACCCCTCCACTTT. The encoded protein is CASAGTVDSPLHF.

The J gene is TRBJ1-2, the V gene TRBV3-1 (or the pseudogene TRBV3-2); 8 bases line up with TRBD1. The CDR3 runs to 13 residues. The ends lost 8 bases at V and 3 bases at J; junction bases unmatched: 5. CDR1 is LGHDT and CDR2 is YNNKEL in the germline V gene (reference sequence). CDR3 DNA: TGTGCCAGCGGAGACAGGGGCGACTATGGCTACACCTTC. This gives the protein CASGDRGDYGYTF.

The chain employs TRBV21-1 and TRBJ2-3; no check of the table's D call, TRBD2, against the DNA was made. TRBV21-1 is annotated as a pseudogene. The length of the CDR3 is 15 residues. DNA for the CDR3: TGTGCCACCCCTCCGGGAGCGGGGGCCACAGATACGCAGTATTTT. Its translation is CATPPGAGATDTQYF.

The CDR3 here is CASSLEREGSYEQYF. The CDR3 DNA follows: TGTGCCAGCAGCTTAGAACGGGAGGGGTCCTACGAGCAGTACTTC. This sequence joins TRBV7-6 and TRBJ2-7, with 8 bases fitting TRBD2. Germline CDR1 and CDR2: SGHVS and FNYEAQ. V lost 1 base and J lost 1; bases outside the gene matches: 3. This CDR3 is 15 amino acids long.